A selection of T cell receptor beta chains follows, all from one sample in a study of CD8+CD57+ T cells in acquired aplastic anemia. Each CDR3 protein is one row after TCRdb ran MiXCR on the reads. Seen here are some 150,000 distinct CDR3 sequences, roughly two thirds observed once, and the top ten hold 40% to 60%. Sequenced input: sorted CD4+, CD8+, or CD8+CD57+ T cells (not recorded which) from PBMCs. The origin of the receptors is a human donor with aplastic anemia. CDR3s include the opening cysteine and the closing phenylalanine or tryptophan. A D gene is named only where the DNA matches it firmly. Rows may omit the clone size; those that give it use once, few, many or a size class.

DNA: TGTGCCAGCAGTTTAGGACTAGCGGGGCGGGGAGAGACCCAGTACTTC
CDR3: CASSLGLAGRGETQYF
length: 16
size: -
V: TRBV12-3/TRBV12-4
J: TRBJ2-5
D: TRBD2

DNA: TGTGCCACCAGTGAAGCCGGGACAGGGGTACACGAGCAGTACTTC
CDR3: CATSEAGTGVHEQYF
length: 15
size: few
V: TRBV24-1
J: TRBJ2-7
D: TRBD1

DNA: TGTGCCAGCAGCGTAGCTGGGGGGAACACCATATATTTT
CDR3: CASSVAGGNTIYF
length: 13
size: few
V: TRBV9
J: TRBJ1-3
D: -

DNA: TGTGCCAGCAGTTCGGGAGGACTAGCGGGGGGAGAGACCCAGTACTTC
CDR3: CASSSGGLAGGETQYF
length: 16
size: -
V: TRBV12-3/TRBV12-4
J: TRBJ2-5
D: TRBD2

DNA: TGTGCCAGCAGCTTAAGCGGTTTGGGATCACCCCTCCACTTT
CDR3: CASSLSGLGSPLHF
length: 14
size: -
V: TRBV7-9
J: TRBJ1-6
D: -

DNA: TGTGCCAGCAGCTTATCGGGGGGAGACGGGGAGATTGAGCAGTTCTTC
CDR3: CASSLSGGDGEIEQFF
length: 16
size: once
V: TRBV7-3
J: TRBJ2-1
D: TRBD2

DNA: TGCAGCGCGTTATCAGGGTTGGTTGAGCAGTTCTTC
CDR3: CSALSGLVEQFF
length: 12
size: -
V: TRBV29-1
J: TRBJ2-1
D: -

DNA: TGTGCCGCGGAACAGGGGGTTCGGAATGAGCAGTTCTTC
CDR3: CAAEQGVRNEQFF
length: 13
size: -
V: TRBV7-9
J: TRBJ2-1
D: TRBD1

DNA: TGTGCCATCACCCGGGACAGGGGCGACGAGCAGTACTTC
CDR3: CAITRDRGDEQYF
length: 13
size: once
V: TRBV10-3
J: TRBJ2-7
D: TRBD1

DNA: TGTGCCAGCAGTGAGGGACTAGCTTTAGGCACAGATACGCAGTATTTT
CDR3: CASSEGLALGTDTQYF
length: 16
size: -
V: TRBV25-1
J: TRBJ2-3
D: TRBD2

DNA: TGCAGTGCTCCAACCCCAGGAGGCCTCGCAGATACGCAGTATTTT
CDR3: CSAPTPGGLADTQYF
length: 15
size: once
V: TRBV20-1
J: TRBJ2-3
D: -

DNA: TGTGCCAGTAGCTTCGGGAGTTCCTCCTCCTACGAGCAGTACTTC
CDR3: CASSFGSSSSYEQYF
length: 15
size: -
V: TRBV19
J: TRBJ2-7
D: -

DNA: TGTGCCAGCTGGGGACCGGGGAGCAGGGGGCGTCGAGAGACCCAGTACTTC
CDR3: CASWGPGSRGRRETQYF
length: 17
size: once
V: TRBV9
J: TRBJ2-5
D: TRBD1

DNA: TGCAGTGCTAGACTAGGCCTAGCGGGGGTGCATGAGCAGTTCTTC
CDR3: CSARLGLAGVHEQFF
length: 15
size: few
V: TRBV20-1
J: TRBJ2-1
D: TRBD2

DNA: TGTGCCAGCAGTGATGATAGGGGCCCTGGAAACACCATATATTTT
CDR3: CASSDDRGPGNTIYF
length: 15
size: -
V: TRBV25-1
J: TRBJ1-3
D: -

DNA: TGTGCCAGCAGCTTGAGTCAGGGCAGTTCACCCCTCCACTTT
CDR3: CASSLSQGSSPLHF
length: 14
size: -
V: TRBV7-6
J: TRBJ1-6
D: -

DNA: TGCAGTGCTCCTGCTTCGACGAGCGGTACGTCCGGGACCCAGTACTTC
CDR3: CSAPASTSGTSGTQYF
length: 16
size: -
V: TRBV20-1
J: TRBJ2-5
D: -

DNA: TGCGCCAGCAGTGAAGCGGGAGGCACCGGGGAGCTGTTTTTT
CDR3: CASSEAGGTGELFF
length: 14
size: -
V: TRBV10-2
J: TRBJ2-2
D: TRBD2

DNA: TGTGCCAGCAGTTTATCGAAGATTCTAGAGACCCAGTACTTC
CDR3: CASSLSKILETQYF
length: 14
size: -
V: TRBV27
J: TRBJ2-5
D: -

DNA: TGTGCCAGCAGCTTTTCAGGGAACACTGAAGCTTTCTTT
CDR3: CASSFSGNTEAFF
length: 13
size: few
V: TRBV11-2
J: TRBJ1-1
D: -

DNA: TGCAGTGCCGAGGGCCGGGACACTAGCTCCTACGAGCAGTACTTC
CDR3: CSAEGRDTSSYEQYF
length: 15
size: few
V: TRBV20-1
J: TRBJ2-7
D: -

DNA: TGCAGTGCTAAAGCACCTGACTGGGGGGTAGAGACCCAGTACTTC
CDR3: CSAKAPDWGVETQYF
length: 15
size: -
V: TRBV20-1
J: TRBJ2-5
D: -

DNA: TGTGCCAGCAGTCCCGGTCGGGGCGTTGAAGCTTTCTTT
CDR3: CASSPGRGVEAFF
length: 13
size: few
V: TRBV7-2
J: TRBJ1-1
D: -

DNA: TGTGCCAGCAGTTTCCAGGGGACGTCCACTGAAGCTTTCTTT
CDR3: CASSFQGTSTEAFF
length: 14
size: many
V: TRBV27
J: TRBJ1-1
D: -

DNA: TGTGCCAGTAGTATCTACTCTGGGGCAGCAACTAATGAAAAACTGTTTTTT
CDR3: CASSIYSGAATNEKLFF
length: 17
size: -
V: TRBV19
J: TRBJ1-4
D: -

DNA: TGTGCCAGCAGCAAAAGGACTAGCGGGAGGACAGATACGCAGTATTTT
CDR3: CASSKRTSGRTDTQYF
length: 16
size: -
V: TRBV11-2
J: TRBJ2-3
D: TRBD2

DNA: TGTGCCAGCAGCAACCCTAGCACAGATACGCAGTATTTT
CDR3: CASSNPSTDTQYF
length: 13
size: -
V: TRBV7-3
J: TRBJ2-3
D: -

DNA: TGTGCCAGCAGTCCAAGGAGGGACCTACCCTACGAGCAGTACTTC
CDR3: CASSPRRDLPYEQYF
length: 15
size: few
V: TRBV7-8
J: TRBJ2-7
D: -

DNA: TGTGCCAGTAGTATTAACTCCGACCGATACAATGAGCAGTTCTTC
CDR3: CASSINSDRYNEQFF
length: 15
size: -
V: TRBV19
J: TRBJ2-1
D: -

DNA: TGTGCCAGCAGTGACTCAGCGGGGGGACCCACCGGGGAGCTGTTTTTT
CDR3: CASSDSAGGPTGELFF
length: 16
size: -
V: TRBV6-4
J: TRBJ2-2
D: TRBD2

DNA: TGCGCCAGCACCCGGGGACTACTAGCGGATGGCTACACCTTC
CDR3: CASTRGLLADGYTF
length: 14
size: -
V: TRBV4-1
J: TRBJ1-2
D: -

DNA: TGTGCCAGCAGTGCAAGCGGATCCTACGAGCAGTACTTC
CDR3: CASSASGSYEQYF
length: 13
size: -
V: TRBV6-1
J: TRBJ2-7
D: -

DNA: TGTGCCAGCAGCGTAGAGGGGGGCGGAGATACGCAGTATTTT
CDR3: CASSVEGGGDTQYF
length: 14
size: -
V: TRBV9
J: TRBJ2-3
D: -

DNA: TGTGCCAGCAGACCAGGGAACACTGAAGCTTTCTTT
CDR3: CASRPGNTEAFF
length: 12
size: few
V: TRBV7-9
J: TRBJ1-1
D: -

DNA: TGTGCCAGCAGCCCGGGACAGGGGTACGAGCAGTACTTC
CDR3: CASSPGQGYEQYF
length: 13
size: few
V: TRBV9
J: TRBJ2-7
D: TRBD1

DNA: TGTGCCAGCAGCTTAGTGGGGAATACGCAGTATTTT
CDR3: CASSLVGNTQYF
length: 12
size: -
V: TRBV7-2
J: TRBJ2-3
D: -

DNA: TGCGCCAGCAGCCTTAGCGGAGGAGTACCGGGACTAGCGTCTGTCGAGCAGTACTTC
CDR3: CASSLSGGVPGLASVEQYF
length: 19
size: -
V: TRBV7-9
J: TRBJ2-7
D: TRBD2

DNA: TGTGCCACCCGTTCCGGGAACACTGAAGCTTTCTTT
CDR3: CATRSGNTEAFF
length: 12
size: -
V: TRBV15
J: TRBJ1-1
D: -

DNA: TGTGCCAGCAGCTTACAGGGAATTGGAAACACCATATATTTT
CDR3: CASSLQGIGNTIYF
length: 14
size: -
V: TRBV11-1
J: TRBJ1-3
D: -

DNA: TGTGCCACCAGCAGAAAAACAAGGGCTAGCACAGATACGCAGTATTTT
CDR3: CATSRKTRASTDTQYF
length: 16
size: -
V: TRBV15
J: TRBJ2-3
D: -

DNA: TGTGCCAGCAGCTTAGGGGCGAGGGGTAATTCACCCCTCCACTTT
CDR3: CASSLGARGNSPLHF
length: 15
size: once
V: TRBV7-9
J: TRBJ1-6
D: -

DNA: TGTGCCAGCAGCCGCGACACCTACGAGCAGTACTTC
CDR3: CASSRDTYEQYF
length: 12
size: -
V: TRBV9
J: TRBJ2-7
D: -

DNA: TGTGCCACCCTTTCGGCCGAGAACACTGAAGCTTTCTTT
CDR3: CATLSAENTEAFF
length: 13
size: -
V: TRBV7-9
J: TRBJ1-1
D: -

DNA: TGTGCCAGTTCCGCCTTCGGGACAGGGGTAGGCGAGCAGTACTTC
CDR3: CASSAFGTGVGEQYF
length: 15
size: few
V: TRBV19
J: TRBJ2-7
D: TRBD1

DNA: TGCAGCGTCGGCCGTCGGGGGGCCCTTGAGGGGCAGTACTTC
CDR3: CSVGRRGALEGQYF
length: 14
size: -
V: TRBV29-1
J: TRBJ2-7
D: -